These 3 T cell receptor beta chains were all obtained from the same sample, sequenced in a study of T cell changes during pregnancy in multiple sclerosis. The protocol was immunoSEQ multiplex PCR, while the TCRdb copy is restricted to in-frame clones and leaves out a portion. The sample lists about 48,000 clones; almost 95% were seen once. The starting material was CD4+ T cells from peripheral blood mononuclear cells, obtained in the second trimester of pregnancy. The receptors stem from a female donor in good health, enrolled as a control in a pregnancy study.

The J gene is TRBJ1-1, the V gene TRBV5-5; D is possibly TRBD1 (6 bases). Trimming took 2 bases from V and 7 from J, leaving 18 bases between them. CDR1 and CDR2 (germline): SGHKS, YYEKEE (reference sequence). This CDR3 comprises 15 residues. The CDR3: CASSFRQDSHSEAFF. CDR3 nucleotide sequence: TGTGCCAGCAGCTTCCGTCAGGACAGTCATAGTGAAGCTTTCTTT.

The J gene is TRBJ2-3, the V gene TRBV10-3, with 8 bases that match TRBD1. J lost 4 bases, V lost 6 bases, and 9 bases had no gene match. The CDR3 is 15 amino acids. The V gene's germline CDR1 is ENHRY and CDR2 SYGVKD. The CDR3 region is CAISRQGNMADTQYF. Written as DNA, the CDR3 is TGTGCCATCAGCAGACAGGGGAACATGGCAGATACGCAGTATTTT.

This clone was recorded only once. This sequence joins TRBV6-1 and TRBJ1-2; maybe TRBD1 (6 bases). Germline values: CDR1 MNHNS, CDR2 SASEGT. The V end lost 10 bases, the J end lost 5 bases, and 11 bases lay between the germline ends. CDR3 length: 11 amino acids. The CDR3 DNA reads TGTGCCACCGGACAGTTATATGGCTACACCTTC. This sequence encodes CATGQLYGYTF.